This T cell receptor (beta chain) was profiled in a study of identical twins. Points on this clonotype: Its antigen remains unknown.

Study outcomes and limitations: Twin sharing of out-of-frame TCR alpha was underestimated by models in monozygotic pairs.

In TCRdb, the 5' RACE reads were re-called with MiXCR into one record per CDR3 protein. The table shows 400,000 to 500,000 distinct CDR3 sequences, with under 20% occurring only once. J was trimmed by 8 bases and V by 5 bases; bases with no gene match: 10. The CDR3 is 16 residues long. The donors were all healthy and Caucasian. The chain is built from TRBV12-3 or TRBV12-4 and TRBJ2-1; 12 bases are shared with TRBD1. This sequence was found in a man aged 50 to 59 in good health. The sequencing input was naive T cells sorted from blood. CDR3 nucleotide sequence: TGTGCCAGCAGTCCGGGACAGGGGGCTATTGTGGATGAGCAGTTCTTC. Its translation is CASSPGQGAIVDEQFF.